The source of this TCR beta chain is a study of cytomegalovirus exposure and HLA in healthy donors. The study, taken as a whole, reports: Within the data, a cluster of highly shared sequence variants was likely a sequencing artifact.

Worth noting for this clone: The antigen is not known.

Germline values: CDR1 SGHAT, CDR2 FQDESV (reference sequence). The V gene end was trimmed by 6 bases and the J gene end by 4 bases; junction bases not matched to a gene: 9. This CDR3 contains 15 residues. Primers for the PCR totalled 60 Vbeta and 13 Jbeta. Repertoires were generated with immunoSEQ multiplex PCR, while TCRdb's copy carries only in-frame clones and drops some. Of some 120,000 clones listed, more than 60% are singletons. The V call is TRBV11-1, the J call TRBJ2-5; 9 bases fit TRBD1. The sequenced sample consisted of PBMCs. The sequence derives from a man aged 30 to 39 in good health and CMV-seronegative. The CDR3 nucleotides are TGTGCCAGCAGACAAAACAGGGGGCGGACAGAGACCCAGTACTTC. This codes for CASRQNRGRTETQYF.